This T cell receptor (beta chain) is from a study of glioma-infiltrating T cells after dendritic cell vaccination. For the study at large: Between the early 2000s and the early 2010s, patients got autologous tumor lysate-pulsed dendritic cell vaccines.

The sample's time point: after dendritic cell vaccination, including at tumor progression/relapse. Details on this clone: The target antigen is unknown.

Findings and caveats of the study: Patients with more pretreatment TILs had longer time to progression and survival.

The CDR3 is made up of 15 amino acids. In germline, CDR1 is SEHNR, CDR2 FQNEAQ (reference sequence). Trimming removed 5 bases at V and 0 bases at J, with 11 bases between. The PCR used 60 V beta and 13 J beta primers. Libraries were prepared by immunoSEQ multiplex PCR; TCRdb keeps only in-frame clonotypes and omits some of them. This table has approximately 92,000 clones, about 85% appearing once. The sequenced sample was blood, obtained after dendritic cell vaccination. The TCR sequence derives from a human donor with glioblastoma. The chain employs TRBV7-9 and TRBJ1-5, with a possible D match to TRBD1 (6 bases). The CDR3 loop reads CASSLGQNSNQPQHF. For the CDR3, the DNA is TGTGCCAGCAGCCTAGGACAGAATAGCAATCAGCCCCAGCATTTT.